This TCR beta chain was sequenced during a study of response to subunit inactivated influenza vaccine. Notes on the study in general: Authors proposed each seasonal influenza vaccination draws in few new T cells.

Germline V lookup: CDR1 SGHVS, CDR2 FQNEAQ. The CDR3 is 16 amino acids. V was clipped by 5 bases and J by 0 bases; unmatched bases: 8. Worth noting for this clonotype: Its antigen is still unknown.

TCRdb redid the calling of the RT-PCR reads with MiXCR, one entry per CDR3 protein. The sample has over 750,000 distinct CDR3 sequences, 21% seen once. The sequencing used PBMCs from blood, collected more than 4 days after vaccination. This chain links TRBV7-8 with TRBJ2-5; 8 nucleotides line up with TRBD1. The TCR originated in a man aged 50-59 years who received an inactivated influenza vaccine. CDR3 coding DNA: TGTGCCAGCAGCAAGACAGGGGCCTGGTACCAAGAGACCCAGTACTTC. This gives the protein CASSKTGAWYQETQYF.